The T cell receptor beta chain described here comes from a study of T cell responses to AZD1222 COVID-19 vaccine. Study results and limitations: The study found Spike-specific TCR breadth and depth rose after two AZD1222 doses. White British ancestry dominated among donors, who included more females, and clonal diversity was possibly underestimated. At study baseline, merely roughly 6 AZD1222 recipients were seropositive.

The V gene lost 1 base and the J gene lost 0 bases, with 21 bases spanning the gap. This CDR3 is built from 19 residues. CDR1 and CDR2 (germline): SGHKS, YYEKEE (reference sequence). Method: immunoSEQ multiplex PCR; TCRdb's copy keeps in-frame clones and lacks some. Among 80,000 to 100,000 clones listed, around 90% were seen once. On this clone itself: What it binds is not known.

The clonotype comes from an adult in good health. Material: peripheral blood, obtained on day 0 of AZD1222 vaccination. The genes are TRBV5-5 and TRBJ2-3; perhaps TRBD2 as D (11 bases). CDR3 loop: CASSLRDRGLAESTDTQYF. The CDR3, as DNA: TGTGCCAGCAGCTTGAGGGACAGGGGACTAGCGGAAAGCACAGATACGCAGTATTTT.